The 3 T cell receptor beta chains reported below all come from one sample, sequenced in a study of blood T cell repertoires in COVID-19. Clones were sequenced by immunoSEQ multiplex PCR, and TCRdb holds only the in-frame ones, with some missing. Counted here are just over 50,000 clones, roughly 84% occurring once; the ten biggest clones make up about 4.6%. Sequenced: peripheral blood. These receptors were obtained from a man older than 75 with active COVID-19.

This rearrangement joins TRBV10-3 to TRBJ1-1, with a possible D match to TRBD1 (5 bases). Trimming cost V 3 bases and J 1 base, with 6 bases left between them. CDR1 ENHRY and CDR2 SYGVKD come from the germline V gene. The length of the CDR3 is 13 residues. The CDR3 protein is CAISEQENTEAFF. CDR3 bases: TGTGCCATCAGTGAACAGGAGAACACTGAAGCTTTCTTT.

This clone occurred a few times. The chain couples TRBV5-4 to TRBJ2-2; the D gene is possibly TRBD2 (6 bases). Trimming removed 0 bases from V and 7 bases from J, with 13 bases in between. This CDR3 contains 15 residues. Germline CDR1 and CDR2: SGHNT and YYREEE (reference sequence). CDR3 residues: CASSLVSGSVGELFF. In nucleotides, the CDR3 is TGTGCCAGCAGCTTGGTTAGCGGCTCGGTCGGGGAGCTGTTTTTT.

The chain joins TRBV10-3 to TRBJ1-1, with D possibly TRBD1 on 6 matching bases. Germline V gene lookup returns CDR1 ENHRY and CDR2 SYGVKD. Trimming cost V 6 bases and J 6 bases, with 17 bases left between them. The CDR3 consists of 14 residues. CDR3 region: CAIRPRDIGPEAFF. The CDR3 region has the DNA TGTGCCATCAGGCCTCGGGACATCGGGCCTGAAGCTTTCTTT.